Below, 8 T cell receptor beta chains from the same sample are listed, as sequenced in a study of T-cell reconstitution after alpha-beta-depleted transplantation in children. TCRbeta library construction was performed incorporating unique molecular identifiers. TCRdb re-called the PCR reads with MiXCR, one entry per CDR3 protein. Of about 400,000 distinct CDR3 sequences detected, roughly 20% appear once; the ten largest clones hold 3.8%. The sequences come from PBMCs from the stem cell graft donor, collected from the stem cell graft. The receptors shown here come from a human donor who donated a stem cell graft to a child with acute myeloid leukemia.

The gene calls are TRBV29-1 and TRBJ2-5; 7 bases fit TRBD1. Trimming at V came to 3 bases and at J to 5 bases, leaving 6 bases not matched to a gene. The CDR3 is made up of 13 amino acids. Germline loops: CDR1 SQVTM, CDR2 ANQGSEA. CDR3 region: CSVDEGAAETQYF. As DNA, the CDR3 is TGCAGCGTTGACGAGGGGGCGGCGGAGACCCAGTACTTC.

Comments on this clonotype: The junction and the germline gene differ at one end; a read error may be behind it. The rearrangement links TRBV24-1 to TRBJ2-3, with 8 bases matching TRBD2. Germline CDR1 is KGHDR and CDR2 is SFDVKD. This CDR3 region has 15 residues. The CDR3 bases are TGTGCCGCCAGTGACATAGCGGGAACCACAGATACGCAGTATTTT. This translates into CAASDIAGTTDTQYF.

V is TRBV20-1 and J is TRBJ2-3; D may be TRBD1 (6 bases). V gave up 5 bases and J gave up 1 base, with 10 bases separating them. The CDR3 has 13 residues. Looked up from germline, CDR1 is DFQATT and CDR2 is SNEGSKA (reference sequence). CDR3 nucleotide sequence: TGCAGTGCTTTACGGACAGGCACAGATACGCAGTATTTT. This sequence encodes CSALRTGTDTQYF.

Ten or more counts support this clonotype. The genes are TRBV15 and TRBJ2-5; D is possibly TRBD2 (5 bases). Germline-derived CDR1 and CDR2 are LNHNV and YYDKDF (reference sequence). V was shortened by 0 bases and J by 1 base, with 9 bases between the two germline ends. CDR3 size: 15 residues. The CDR3 is CATSRDPGSQETQYF. The CDR3 nucleotides read TGTGCCACCAGCAGAGATCCGGGAAGCCAAGAGACCCAGTACTTC.

V usage is TRBV4-3 and J usage is TRBJ2-1, with TRBD2 identical over 7 bases. There are 15 residues in the CDR3. Trimming at V came to 1 base and at J to 4 bases, leaving 4 bases not matched to a gene. CDR1 LGHNA and CDR2 YSLEER come from the germline V gene. The CDR3 sequence is CASSQVGEGYNEQFF. DNA for the CDR3: TGCGCCAGCAGCCAAGTGGGGGAGGGGTACAATGAGCAGTTCTTC.

The gene calls are TRBV5-1 and TRBJ1-2, with a weak D call TRBD1 (6 bases). The CDR3 has 14 residues. Trimming left V 0 bases short and J 3 bases short, with 9 bases between. Germline assignment: CDR1 SGHRS and CDR2 YFSETQ. The CDR3 reads CASSLDRDYYGYTF. In DNA form, the CDR3 reads TGCGCCAGCAGCTTGGACAGGGATTACTATGGCTACACCTTC.

The genes are TRBV28 and TRBJ2-1; no firm D call. Germline V gene data show CDR1 as MDHEN and CDR2 as SYDVKM. The CDR3 consists of 15 residues. V lost 3 bases and J lost 7, with 16 bases in between. CDR3 in amino acids: CASSFRVPGANEQFF. The CDR3 DNA sequence: TGTGCCAGCAGTTTTAGGGTCCCGGGTGCAAATGAGCAGTTCTTC. Together with reference TRBV28 and TRBJ2-1, the CDR3 gives the full variable domain: DVKVTQSSRYLVKRTGEKVFLECVQDMDHENMFWYRQDPGLGLRLIYFSYDVKMKEKGDIPEGYSVSREKKERFSLILESASTNQTSMYLCASSFRVPGANEQFFGPGTRLTVL.

The table lists this clonotype with a few counts. A single base separates this from a much larger clone, so it may be a read error. This chain links TRBV29-1 with TRBJ2-5; D ambiguous. The V gene's germline CDR1 is SQVTM and CDR2 ANQGSEA. V lost 2 bases and J 4 bases, leaving 5 bases between the germline ends. This CDR3 spans 11 amino acids. Written as DNA, the CDR3 is TGCAGCGTTGAAAAGAGAGAGACCCAGTACTTC. Its translation: CSVEKRETQYF.